The 8 T cell receptor beta chains presented below share a single source sample, sequenced in a study of Ad26.COV2.S vaccination and SARS-CoV-2 variants. Some clones are missing from TCRdb's copy, which holds only in-frame ones; the method was immunoSEQ multiplex PCR. The sample contains some 480,000 clones, around 88% of which appear only once. Sample treatment: around 19 received Ad26.COV2.S at low or high dose, single or two shots; 5 received placebo; per-sample allocation not given. Sampling happened 63 days after the first vaccine or placebo injection. The sample was peripheral blood, taken in a trial of Ad26.COV2.S vaccine versus placebo. These receptors originate from a person aged 18 to 59 who received the Ad26.COV2.S COVID-19 vaccine or a placebo.

This chain uses TRBV6-5 with TRBJ1-6; 8 bases align to TRBD1. Losses at the gene ends were 0 bases for V and 7 bases for J; bases not matched to a gene: 5. The CDR3 loop spans 16 amino acids. Germline loops: CDR1 MNHEY, CDR2 SVGAGI. For the CDR3, the DNA is TGTGCCAGCAGTTACTCGATTCGGACAGGGAATTCACCCCTCCACTTT. It yields the protein CASSYSIRTGNSPLHF.

The chain carries TRBV5-1 and TRBJ2-5; no reliable D call. This CDR3 comprises 13 residues. CDR1 and CDR2 (germline): SGHRS, YFSETQ. The V gene lost 0 bases and the J gene lost 5 bases, with 8 bases spanning the gap. CDR3 sequence reads: CASSLDLGETQYF. CDR3 sequence (DNA): TGCGCCAGCAGCTTGGATCTGGGGGAGACCCAGTACTTC.

This clone was recorded once. The V gene is TRBV14, the J gene TRBJ1-1, with TRBD1 identical over 9 bases. The ends lost 4 bases at V and 0 bases at J; junction bases unmatched: 3. The germline CDR1 and CDR2 sequences are SGHDN and FVKESK. This CDR3 comprises 15 residues. The CDR3 protein is CASSPTGGLNTEAFF. Here the CDR3 DNA reads TGTGCCAGCAGCCCGACAGGGGGGTTGAACACTGAAGCTTTCTTT.

This clone was detected only a few times. The chain links TRBV19 to TRBJ2-7, with TRBD1 matching 8 bases. The CDR3 has 15 amino acids. After removal of 3 bases from V and 4 bases from J, the junction contained 8 bases not matched to a gene. The germline gives CDR1 LNHDA, CDR2 SQIVND (reference sequence). CDR3 amino acids: CASSIMAGGSYEQYF. The DNA for the CDR3 is TGTGCCAGTAGTATTATGGCAGGGGGCTCTTACGAGCAGTACTTC.

The rearrangement links TRBV30 to TRBJ2-7; no reliable D call. The V end was cut by 0 bases, the J end by 0 bases, with 12 bases between. The CDR3 spans 15 residues. In germline, CDR1 is GTSNPN, CDR2 SVGIG (reference sequence). CDR3 nucleotide sequence: TGTGCCTGGAGTGTACCCCTGACAACCTCCTACGAGCAGTACTTC. It yields the protein CAWSVPLTTSYEQYF.

The rearrangement joins TRBV19 to TRBJ2-7; 9 positions match TRBD1. CDR1 LNHDA and CDR2 SQIVND come from the germline V gene (reference sequence). The CDR3 extends over 14 amino acids. Losses at the gene ends were 4 bases for V and 0 bases for J; bases not matched to a gene: 1. CDR3 loop: CASSRGQGSYEQYF. CDR3 coding DNA: TGTGCCAGTAGTAGGGGACAGGGCTCCTACGAGCAGTACTTC.

This clone was picked up one time. The V gene is TRBV2, the J gene TRBJ1-5; no definite D call. With 3 bases removed from V and 1 base from J, the gap between germline ends came to 13 bases. In germline, CDR1 is SNHLY, CDR2 FYNNEI. There are 16 residues in the CDR3. The CDR3 DNA follows: TGTGCCAGCAGTGATGGGTTCACAAAGAGCAATCAGCCCCAGCATTTT. Its protein product is CASSDGFTKSNQPQHF.

The chain has TRBV6-1 and TRBJ1-6; a weak D match, TRBD1 (6 bases). This CDR3 has 16 amino acids. Germline assignment: CDR1 MNHNS and CDR2 SASEGT. V dropped 1 base and J dropped 6 bases, with 13 bases sitting between them. The CDR3 coding sequence is TGTGCCAGCAGTGAAGGGACAGCGCTGCTTAATTCACCCCTCCACTTT. This codes for CASSEGTALLNSPLHF.